A selection of T cell receptor beta chains follows, all from one sample in a study of patients and donors after allogeneic stem cell transplantation. TCRdb reanalysed the RT-PCR reads using MiXCR and keeps one entry per CDR3 protein. The table includes approximately 200,000 distinct CDR3 sequences, roughly two fifths detected once. The material sequenced was blood, either unsorted or a sorted T cell fraction (not recorded which). Receptors were obtained from a human donor who was either an allogeneic HSCT recipient or a stem cell or donor lymphocyte infusion donor (not recorded which). It is not recorded whose cells these are; they may come from a transplant donor. CDR3s leave out the opening cysteine and the closing phenylalanine or tryptophan. The order of the fields is clone size, J gene, V gene, CDR3 protein. The size field is filled for only some rows; it gives once, few, many or a size class.

abundance: NA; j_gene: TRBJ2-1; v_gene: TRBV27; CDR3aa: ASSPGAGEQF
abundance: few; j_gene: TRBJ1-2; v_gene: TRBV6-5; CDR3aa: ASSYSGRQGYT
abundance: NA; j_gene: TRBJ1-1; v_gene: TRBV11-3; CDR3aa: ASSHPGQRAF
abundance: NA; j_gene: TRBJ1-5; v_gene: TRBV19; CDR3aa: ASSIVPGGNQPQH
abundance: NA; j_gene: TRBJ2-7; v_gene: TRBV9; CDR3aa: ASARGGRASSNYEQY
abundance: NA; j_gene: TRBJ2-3; v_gene: TRBV20-1; CDR3aa: SARARLTDTQY
abundance: few; j_gene: TRBJ1-6; v_gene: TRBV12-3/TRBV12-4; CDR3aa: ASSSRSALGISPLH
abundance: NA; j_gene: TRBJ1-1; v_gene: TRBV6-2/TRBV6-3; CDR3aa: ASSPARENTEAF
abundance: once; j_gene: TRBJ1-2; v_gene: TRBV12-3/TRBV12-4; CDR3aa: ASSDSGTGQYGYT
abundance: NA; j_gene: TRBJ2-1; v_gene: TRBV9; CDR3aa: ASSVVGGRGLNEQF
abundance: NA; j_gene: TRBJ1-6; v_gene: TRBV7-9; CDR3aa: ASSPRQYNSPLH
abundance: NA; j_gene: TRBJ2-1; v_gene: TRBV10-3; CDR3aa: AIGERGQRNEQF
abundance: NA; j_gene: TRBJ1-1; v_gene: TRBV12-3/TRBV12-4; CDR3aa: ASSPALEAF
abundance: few; j_gene: TRBJ2-1; v_gene: TRBV21-1; CDR3aa: ASSKRRTGLGVHNEQF
abundance: NA; j_gene: TRBJ2-1; v_gene: TRBV7-8; CDR3aa: ASSLESGGLGYNEQF
abundance: NA; j_gene: TRBJ1-2; v_gene: TRBV7-2; CDR3aa: ASDRIGGQGRDYYGYT
abundance: NA; j_gene: TRBJ2-4; v_gene: TRBV7-6; CDR3aa: ASRSLAENIQY
abundance: NA; j_gene: TRBJ1-3; v_gene: TRBV5-1; CDR3aa: ASSWDISSGNTIY
abundance: few; j_gene: TRBJ1-3; v_gene: TRBV27; CDR3aa: ASSFGNSGNTIY
abundance: few; j_gene: TRBJ1-1; v_gene: TRBV15; CDR3aa: ATSRDRGPMNTEAF
abundance: NA; j_gene: TRBJ2-1; v_gene: TRBV15; CDR3aa: ATTTEGSYNEQF
abundance: NA; j_gene: TRBJ1-6; v_gene: TRBV20-1; CDR3aa: SATTTGINSPLH
abundance: NA; j_gene: TRBJ1-1; v_gene: TRBV7-8; CDR3aa: ASSYTRENTEAF
abundance: few; j_gene: TRBJ1-1; v_gene: TRBV12-3/TRBV12-4; CDR3aa: ASSLGGRVNTEAF
abundance: many; j_gene: TRBJ1-1; v_gene: TRBV28; CDR3aa: ASSLYSRNTEAF
abundance: NA; j_gene: TRBJ2-3; v_gene: TRBV12-3/TRBV12-4; CDR3aa: ASSLGGTADTQY
abundance: NA; j_gene: TRBJ2-1; v_gene: TRBV7-6; CDR3aa: ASSLGPAGGDNEQF
abundance: NA; j_gene: TRBJ1-2; v_gene: TRBV4-2; CDR3aa: ASSQAGHNYGYT
abundance: few; j_gene: TRBJ1-2; v_gene: TRBV7-9; CDR3aa: ASSSWRTGLNGYT
abundance: NA; j_gene: TRBJ2-2; v_gene: TRBV5-1; CDR3aa: ASSLAVFGAGGANTGELF
abundance: NA; j_gene: TRBJ2-7; v_gene: TRBV12-3/TRBV12-4; CDR3aa: ASTQGGDEQY
abundance: NA; j_gene: TRBJ2-1; v_gene: TRBV20-1; CDR3aa: SAYTSGRGNEQF
abundance: once; j_gene: TRBJ1-1; v_gene: TRBV15; CDR3aa: ATSRDQGTRTTEAF
abundance: few; j_gene: TRBJ1-5; v_gene: TRBV7-2; CDR3aa: ATGWTGGGNQPQH
abundance: NA; j_gene: TRBJ1-2; v_gene: TRBV5-6; CDR3aa: ASSLGMGQDGYGYT
abundance: few; j_gene: TRBJ2-7; v_gene: TRBV7-6; CDR3aa: ASSSWFGQGSGEQY
abundance: NA; j_gene: TRBJ1-1; v_gene: TRBV7-9; CDR3aa: ASNLGGYGATEAF
abundance: few; j_gene: TRBJ2-5; v_gene: TRBV12-3/TRBV12-4; CDR3aa: ASSPGTNQETQY
abundance: NA; j_gene: TRBJ2-7; v_gene: TRBV15; CDR3aa: ATSRDASANYEQY
abundance: few; j_gene: TRBJ2-1; v_gene: TRBV7-9; CDR3aa: ASSLPGLASSDEQF
abundance: few; j_gene: TRBJ1-1; v_gene: TRBV6-5; CDR3aa: ASSYNGVGPNTEAF
abundance: once; j_gene: TRBJ1-1; v_gene: TRBV27; CDR3aa: ASSLSAAEGNEAF